These 15 T cell receptor beta chains were all obtained from the same sample, sequenced in a study of blood T cell repertoires in COVID-19. Assay: immunoSEQ multiplex PCR; the TCRdb copy retains only in-frame clones and omits some. The table includes under 200,000 clones, around 87% detected once. The specimen sequenced was peripheral blood. These receptors were obtained from a man aged 55-75 years with COVID-19, enrolled during active disease.

This clone was detected a few times. This chain connects TRBV7-8 to TRBJ2-7; perhaps TRBD1 as D (7 bases). Deletions cut 3 bases from V and 4 bases from J, with 19 bases between. The germline V gene has CDR1 SGHVS and CDR2 FQNEAQ. This CDR3 has 16 amino acids. The CDR3 DNA reads TGTGCCAGCAGCTTCGGGTCGGAGGGGGCCCCTTACGAGCAGTACTTC. Its translation: CASSFGSEGAPYEQYF.

The CDR3 spells CASSLERSSGNTIYF. In nucleotides, the CDR3 is TGTGCCAGCAGCCTTGAGAGGAGCTCTGGAAACACCATATATTTT. The chain recombines TRBV3-1 (or the pseudogene TRBV3-2) with TRBJ1-3, with D hard to call. This CDR3 contains 15 residues. The V gene's germline CDR1 is LGHDT and CDR2 YNNKEL (reference sequence). The germline V and J ends were trimmed by 4 bases and 0 bases, with 10 bases remaining between them.

The chain is built from TRBV9 and TRBJ1-5; D is uncertain. V lost 4 bases to trimming and J lost 1 base, with 12 bases between them. Per the germline V gene, CDR1 is SGDLS and CDR2 is YYNGEE. The CDR3 length is 15 residues. DNA of the CDR3: TGTGCCAGCAGCCCCCATGGAGGGAGCAATCAGCCCCAGCATTTT. This codes for CASSPHGGSNQPQHF.

The gene calls are TRBV4-3 and TRBJ1-3, with 7 bases fitting TRBD1. With V trimmed by 3 bases and J by 2 bases, 10 bases remained unmatched. The length of the CDR3 is 17 residues. The germline V gene has CDR1 LGHNA and CDR2 YSLEER. The CDR3 DNA sequence: TGCGCCAGCAGCCAGAGTTTGAGGGGGCAAACTGGAAACACCATATATTTT. This encodes CASSQSLRGQTGNTIYF.

The chain links TRBV5-1 to TRBJ1-6, with D uncertain. Germline loops: CDR1 SGHRS, CDR2 YFSETQ. Trimming took 2 bases from V and 0 from J, leaving 9 bases between them. The CDR3 length is 16 residues. CDR3 bases: TGCGCCAGCAGCTTTCAGGAAAGCTCCTATAATTCACCCCTCCACTTT. This sequence encodes CASSFQESSYNSPLHF.

The rearrangement uses TRBV24-1 and TRBJ1-2; 8 nucleotides align to TRBD1. V was pared by 4 bases and J by 4 bases, with 7 bases of the junction left unmatched. There are 15 residues in the CDR3. CDR1 and CDR2 (germline): KGHDR, SFDVKD. The CDR3 spells CATSDPTGEGYGYTF. DNA for the CDR3: TGTGCCACCAGTGACCCGACAGGGGAAGGCTATGGCTACACCTTC.

This rearrangement joins TRBV18 to TRBJ2-7; 8 bases line up with TRBD2. Germline values: CDR1 KGHSH, CDR2 LQKENI. This CDR3 spans 16 amino acids. Trimming cost V 3 bases and J 2 bases; bases outside gene matches: 9. The CDR3 coding sequence is TGTGCCAGCTCACCGCCGGGGGGGGCCTCAACCTACGAGCAGTACTTC. Translated, it gives CASSPPGGASTYEQYF.

The rearrangement joins TRBV6-5 to TRBJ1-3; D is ambiguous. The CDR3 runs 14 residues. Germline V gives CDR1 MNHEY, CDR2 SVGAGI. V lost 6 bases and J 0 bases, leaving 9 bases between the germline ends. The CDR3, as DNA: TGTGCCAGCAGGGTAGACATCTCTGGAAACACCATATATTTT. Its protein product is CASRVDISGNTIYF.

V usage is TRBV7-2 and J usage is TRBJ1-6, with 7 positions matching TRBD1. V trimming: 1 base; J trimming: 7 bases; junction bases outside the gene matches: 7. There are 16 residues in the CDR3. Germline V lookup: CDR1 SGHTA, CDR2 FQGNSA. CDR3 in amino acids: CASSLGGGGINSPLHF. The CDR3 DNA follows: TGTGCCAGCAGCTTAGGTGGAGGGGGCATCAATTCACCCCTCCACTTT.

This chain joins TRBV9 and TRBJ1-4, with 7 bases matching TRBD1. V shed 0 bases, J shed 8 bases, and the junction held 4 bases outside the gene matches. Germline V gene lookup returns CDR1 SGDLS and CDR2 YYNGEE. This CDR3 comprises 14 residues. The DNA for the CDR3 is TGTGCCAGCAGCGTAGAGAACAGGGGAGAAAAACTGTTTTTT. Translation: CASSVENRGEKLFF.

This chain uses TRBV4-3 with TRBJ1-4; tentative D call: TRBD1 (5 bases). Germline V CDR1 and CDR2: LGHNA, YSLEER. The CDR3 consists of 15 residues. Between the trimmed V and J ends, which lost 2 bases and 2 bases, there was a span of 9 bases. The DNA of the CDR3 is TGCGCCAGCAGCCAATCAGGGTCCACTAATGAAAAACTGTTTTTT. It yields the protein CASSQSGSTNEKLFF.

DNA for the CDR3: TGTGCCAGCAGCTTATCGGGTTTAGGAAACACTGAAGCTTTCTTT. It translates to CASSLSGLGNTEAFF. V gene TRBV7-9 combines with J gene TRBJ1-1, with D uncertain. Germline lookup yields CDR1 SEHNR and CDR2 FQNEAQ (reference sequence). V was pared by 2 bases and J by 2 bases, with 12 bases between. The CDR3 loop spans 15 amino acids. Together with reference TRBV7-9 and TRBJ1-1, the CDR3 gives the full variable domain: DTGVSQNPRHKITKRGQNVTFRCDPISEHNRLYWYRQTLGQGPEFLTYFQNEAQLEKSRLLSDRFSAERPKGSFSTLEIQRTEQGDSAMYLCASSLSGLGNTEAFFGQGTRLTVV.

This clone was detected a few times. The same CDR3 can be traced to other DNA sequences in this sample. The chain has TRBV18 and TRBJ1-1, with 7 nucleotides matching TRBD1. The germline V gene encodes CDR1 KGHSH and CDR2 LQKENI. CDR3 length equals 14 residues. V dropped 1 base and J dropped 2; count of bases not matched to a gene: 1. CDR3: CASSPQGANTEAFF. The CDR3 coding sequence is TGTGCCAGCTCACCACAGGGGGCTAACACTGAAGCTTTCTTT.

J is TRBJ2-7 and V is TRBV14, with 9 bases lining up with TRBD2. This CDR3 region has 15 residues. In germline, CDR1 is SGHDN, CDR2 FVKESK. The V segment lost 1 base and the J segment 6 bases; nucleotides outside the gene matches: 7. CDR3 DNA: TGTGCCAGCAGCCAAGTTAGCGGGAGCTCGGGCGAGCAGTACTTC. Translated: CASSQVSGSSGEQYF.

This chain connects TRBV28 to TRBJ1-5; 7 nucleotides match TRBD1. Germline V gives CDR1 MDHEN, CDR2 SYDVKM. The CDR3 loop spans 14 amino acids. The V and J ends lost 2 bases and 8 bases, in that order; junction bases with no gene match: 6. The CDR3 is CASSLGGQFEPQHF. CDR3 nucleotides: TGTGCCAGCAGTTTAGGGGGACAGTTCGAGCCCCAGCATTTT. The full variable domain, its missing parts supplied by reference TRBV28 and TRBJ1-5, is DVKVTQSSRYLVKRTGEKVFLECVQDMDHENMFWYRQDPGLGLRLIYFSYDVKMKEKGDIPEGYSVSREKKERFSLILESASTNQTSMYLCASSLGGQFEPQHFGDGTRLSIL.